A single sample is the source of the 14 T cell receptor beta chains below, sequenced in a study of blood T cell repertoires in COVID-19. Produced via immunoSEQ multiplex PCR; TCRdb's table is partial and in-frame only. The data hold just over 250,000 clones, with over 75% observed a single time. Sequences were obtained from peripheral blood. The receptors come from a woman in her seventies with COVID-19, enrolled during active disease.

The CDR3, as DNA: TGTGCCAGCAGCTCCACAGGGTCTGGCTACACCTTC. This sequence encodes CASSSTGSGYTF. This chain links TRBV7-9 with TRBJ1-2; D possibly corresponds to TRBD1 (6 bases). CDR1 is SEHNR, CDR2 FQNEAQ, per germline (reference sequence). The length of the CDR3 is 12 residues. V lost 4 bases to trimming and J lost 7 bases, with 10 bases between them.

The chain uses TRBV10-3 and TRBJ2-6; 10 bases are a match to TRBD1. Germline V gene sequence: CDR1 ENHRY, CDR2 SYGVKD. The junction had 7 bases not matched to a gene; V was cut back by 3 bases and J by 5 bases. The CDR3 has 17 residues. The CDR3 loop is CAISDPGTGVWANVLTF. In DNA, the CDR3 is TGTGCCATCAGTGACCCCGGGACAGGGGTTTGGGCCAACGTCCTGACTTTC.

The gene calls are TRBV5-4 and TRBJ1-4; D is ambiguous. Germline V gene lookup returns CDR1 SGHNT and CDR2 YYREEE (reference sequence). The V gene lost 0 bases and the J gene lost 4 bases, with 4 bases spanning the gap. This CDR3 has 13 amino acids. The CDR3 DNA sequence: TGTGCCAGCAGCTTGGCCCTTAATGAAAAACTGTTTTTT. Its protein is CASSLALNEKLFF.

The chain joins TRBV5-8 to TRBJ1-6; D gene uncertain. The CDR3 spans 14 residues. V lost 5 bases, J lost 7 bases, and 13 bases lay in between. The germline V gene encodes CDR1 SGHTS and CDR2 YDEGEE. For the CDR3, the DNA is TGTGCCAGCAGTCTCTCCGGAGTCAATTCACCCCTCCACTTT. It translates to CASSLSGVNSPLHF.

The V gene is TRBV21-1, the J gene TRBJ2-1; the table names TRBD2, a call not compared with the DNA. TRBV21-1 is shown as a pseudogene. This CDR3 is built from 17 residues. The CDR3 sequence is CASSKVGLAVFWDEQFF. CDR3 DNA: TGTGCCAGCAGCAAAGTGGGACTAGCGGTTTTTTGGGATGAGCAGTTCTTC.

The chain carries TRBV5-1 and TRBJ2-7; 7 nucleotides line up with TRBD2. Trimming cost V 0 bases and J 2 bases; bases outside gene matches: 5. The CDR3 consists of 15 residues. Germline V gives CDR1 SGHRS, CDR2 YFSETQ. CDR3: CASSLGLAETYEQYF. In DNA, the CDR3 is TGCGCCAGCAGCTTGGGGCTAGCGGAAACCTACGAGCAGTACTTC. The full variable domain, completed using reference TRBV5-1 and TRBJ2-7, is KAGVTQTPRYLIKTRGQQVTLSCSPISGHRSVSWYQQTPGQGLQFLFEYFSETQRNKGNFPGRFSGRQFSNSRSEMNVSTLELGDSALYLCASSLGLAETYEQYFGPGTRLTVT.

The V and J genes are TRBV5-5 and TRBJ1-2; tentative D call: TRBD1 (6 bases). The CDR3 totals 18 residues. The germline V gene has CDR1 SGHKS and CDR2 YYEKEE (reference sequence). Between the trimmed V and J ends, which lost 0 bases and 4 bases, there was a span of 22 bases. The CDR3 protein is CASSLAASQGRSGYGYTF. DNA of the CDR3: TGTGCCAGCAGCTTGGCCGCTTCACAGGGACGATCGGGCTATGGCTACACCTTC.

This clone occurred a few times. The CDR3 spells CASSVRDRGSGELFF. DNA of the CDR3: TGTGCCAGCAGTGTGAGGGACAGGGGGTCCGGGGAGCTGTTTTTT. The V call is TRBV2, the J call TRBJ2-2, with 11 bases that match TRBD1. J gave up 6 bases and V 4 bases, and 4 bases lay outside the gene matches. CDR1 is SNHLY and CDR2 is FYNNEI in the germline V gene. CDR3 length: 15 residues.

This rearrangement joins TRBV5-1 to TRBJ2-7; D possibly corresponds to TRBD2 (5 bases). Trimming shortened V by 4 bases and J by 3 bases, and 11 bases separated the two germline ends. CDR1 SGHRS and CDR2 YFSETQ come from the germline V gene. This CDR3 has 13 residues. The CDR3 spells CASSGPGNYEQYF. CDR3 in DNA: TGCGCCAGCAGCGGTCCGGGAAACTACGAGCAGTACTTC. The whole variable domain, remainder taken from reference TRBV5-1 and TRBJ2-7, is KAGVTQTPRYLIKTRGQQVTLSCSPISGHRSVSWYQQTPGQGLQFLFEYFSETQRNKGNFPGRFSGRQFSNSRSEMNVSTLELGDSALYLCASSGPGNYEQYFGPGTRLTVT.

The J gene is TRBJ1-6, the V gene TRBV30, with 10 bases that match TRBD1. The trim removed 3 bases at V and 2 bases at J, leaving 4 bases unmatched. This CDR3 is built from 16 residues. Germline lookup yields CDR1 GTSNPN and CDR2 SVGIG (reference sequence). CDR3 DNA sequence: TGTGCCTGGAGCCGGGACAGGGGAACCTATAATTCACCCCTCCACTTT. This codes for CAWSRDRGTYNSPLHF.

The chain couples TRBV19 to TRBJ1-1; D is possibly TRBD1 (6 bases). The ends were cut back, 7 bases at V and 3 bases at J, with 15 bases in the middle. Germline V gene sequence: CDR1 LNHDA, CDR2 SQIVND (reference sequence). This CDR3 spans 14 amino acids. CDR3 sequence: CASTPRDKYTEAFF. Written as DNA, the CDR3 is TGTGCCAGTACCCCCCGGGACAAATACACTGAAGCTTTCTTT.

This clone has just a few counts. The rearrangement uses TRBV9 and TRBJ2-7, with 7 bases lining up with TRBD2. The germline CDR1 and CDR2 sequences are SGDLS and YYNGEE. The CDR3 loop spans 16 amino acids. The V segment lost 4 bases and the J segment 4 bases; nucleotides outside the gene matches: 14. The CDR3 here is CASSPRTSEAEYEQYF. The CDR3 bases are TGTGCCAGCAGCCCACGTACTAGCGAAGCCGAGTACGAGCAGTACTTC.

The chain carries TRBV6-2 or TRBV6-3 and TRBJ1-5; D is unclear. The CDR3 covers 17 residues. The germline V gene has CDR1 MNHEY and CDR2 SVGEGT. V was trimmed by 0 bases and J by 0 bases, leaving 12 bases between them. The CDR3 loop reads CASSYSPTPVSNQPQHF. CDR3 nucleotide sequence: TGTGCCAGCAGTTACTCGCCGACACCCGTTAGCAATCAGCCCCAGCATTTT.

The chain uses TRBV6-2 or TRBV6-3 and TRBJ2-7; D is perhaps TRBD2 (6 bases). V gave up 2 bases and J gave up 2 bases, with 19 bases separating them. This CDR3 has 17 amino acids. CDR1 is MNHEY, CDR2 SVGEGT, per germline. CDR3 amino acids: CASSYETGAGEAYEQYF. In nucleotides, the CDR3 is TGTGCCAGCAGTTACGAGACGGGAGCGGGTGAAGCCTACGAGCAGTACTTC.